Listed below are T cell receptor beta chains from one sample, sequenced in a study of T cells in Graves' hyperthyroidism and ophthalmopathy. One entry per CDR3 protein results from TCRdb running MiXCR on the multiplex PCR reads. The sample shows about 570,000 distinct CDR3 sequences, about 45% of them seen only once. The material sequenced was peripheral blood or thyroid tissue (not recorded which). The receptors derive from an adult woman with Graves' disease, either hyperthyroidism or ophthalmopathy (not recorded which). The CDR3 runs from the conserved cysteine through the conserved F or W. Each record gives: V gene, D gene, J gene, clone size, CDR3 DNA, CDR3 protein. D genes are given only for firm matches. The size of a clone is reported for some rows only, either as once, few or many, or as a class for expanded clones.

TRBV4-2	.	TRBJ2-2	many	TGTGCCAGCAGCCAGACCTTCGGGGAGCTGTTTTTT	CASSQTFGELFF
TRBV7-9	.	TRBJ2-5	many	TGTGCCAGCAGCCTCCGGGAGCACCAAGAGACCCAGTACTTC	CASSLREHQETQYF
TRBV28	TRBD2	TRBJ2-5	.	TGTGCCATTTCGGGGGGGGCCGGAGAGACCCAGTACTTC	CAISGGAGETQYF
TRBV10-3	TRBD1	TRBJ1-5	many	TGTGCCATCAGTGAGTACCAGGGACAGGGGCCCGGTGAGCCCCAGCATTTT	CAISEYQGQGPGEPQHF
TRBV9	.	TRBJ2-6	.	TGTGCCAGCAGCATGAGCGGAGGGTCCGGGGCCAACGTCCTGACTTTC	CASSMSGGSGANVLTF
TRBV29-1	TRBD2	TRBJ2-5	few	TGCAGCGTTCCGCTAGCGGGATTGGGGGACCAGTACTTC	CSVPLAGLGDQYF
TRBV5-1	.	TRBJ2-6	many	TGCGCCAGCAGCTTGGGGAATGCTCCTGGGGCCAACGTCCTGACTTTC	CASSLGNAPGANVLTF
TRBV24-1	TRBD2	TRBJ2-3	few	TGTGCCACCAGTCTAGCGGGCAACACAGATACGCAGTATTTT	CATSLAGNTDTQYF
TRBV28	TRBD2	TRBJ2-7	few	TGTGCCAGCAGTTTTACGGGGGGTGGGAGTGGCTACGAGCAGTACTTC	CASSFTGGGSGYEQYF
TRBV9	TRBD1	TRBJ1-1	many	TGTGCCAGCAGCGGAGACAGGGACCGGAACACTGAAGCTTTCTTT	CASSGDRDRNTEAFF
TRBV10-3	TRBD1	TRBJ2-7	many	TGTGCCATCAGTGAGGCCGGGACAGGGGTGTCTCGCGAGCAGTACTTC	CAISEAGTGVSREQYF
TRBV29-1	TRBD1	TRBJ1-2	.	TGCAGCGTCCGGGGGACAGGGGTATCTGGCTACACCTTC	CSVRGTGVSGYTF
TRBV10-2	TRBD1	TRBJ2-5	.	TGCGCCAGCAGTGAGTCTGGCCGAGGACAGGACCAAGAGACCCAGTACTTC	CASSESGRGQDQETQYF
TRBV19	.	TRBJ1-5	many	TGTGCCAGTAGTATCGGAACATTCGGCCCCAATCAGCCCCAGCATTTT	CASSIGTFGPNQPQHF
TRBV24-1	TRBD1	TRBJ2-5	.	TGTGCCACCAGTGATCCCGGGACAGTCCAAGAGACCCAGTACTTC	CATSDPGTVQETQYF
TRBV10-3	.	TRBJ2-5	.	TGTGCCATCAGCATACAGGGCGCGGGGATGATGGAGACCCAGTACTTC	CAISIQGAGMMETQYF
TRBV7-9	TRBD1	TRBJ2-7	.	TGTGCCAGCAGCCGAGGGGGGACAGGACCATACGAGCAGTACTTC	CASSRGGTGPYEQYF
TRBV20-1	.	TRBJ1-1	.	TGCAGTGCTCATCCCGGGGGGCGGGGCACTGAAGCTTTCTTT	CSAHPGGRGTEAFF
TRBV5-1	TRBD1	TRBJ1-2	.	TGCGCCAGCAGCCCGCCCGGGACAGGGTTGGTAGGCTACACCTTC	CASSPPGTGLVGYTF
TRBV9	TRBD1	TRBJ1-2	.	TGTGCCAGCAGCGTAGAGGGGGCGTTGCTTTCATTCACCTTC	CASSVEGALLSFTF
TRBV7-9	TRBD1	TRBJ2-7	many	TGTGCCAGCAGCCCTCGTTGGGACAGCGCCTACGAGCAGTACTTC	CASSPRWDSAYEQYF
TRBV10-3	TRBD1	TRBJ1-1	.	TGTGCCATCAGCCCGGGACAGGGGGCTGAAGCTTTCTTT	CAISPGQGAEAFF
TRBV12-3/TRBV12-4	.	TRBJ1-6	many	TGTGCCAGCAGTTTTGGTTATAATTCACCCCTCCACTTT	CASSFGYNSPLHF
TRBV5-1	TRBD1	TRBJ2-7	.	TGCGCCAGCAGCTCCCTTGGGACAGGGCCCGAGCAGTACTTC	CASSSLGTGPEQYF
TRBV10-3	.	TRBJ2-5	.	TGTGCCATCAGTTTCGGTTCAAGCCAAGAGACCCAGTACTTC	CAISFGSSQETQYF
TRBV15	.	TRBJ1-2	.	TGTGCCACCAGCAGAGATGCAGGGTACGGCTACACCTTC	CATSRDAGYGYTF
TRBV5-1	.	TRBJ1-4	.	TGCGCCAGCAGTTCGGAAGAATCTAATGAAAAACTGTTTTTT	CASSSEESNEKLFF
TRBV5-1	.	TRBJ2-2	.	TGTGCCAGCAGCCTTCGGACCGAGCCCACCAGGGAGCTGTTTTTT	CASSLRTEPTRELFF
TRBV27	.	TRBJ2-5	few	TGTGCCAGCAGATTCGGTCCGGCCTCACAAGAGACCCAGTACTTC	CASRFGPASQETQYF
TRBV10-2	.	TRBJ2-5	.	TGCGCCAGCAGTGAGCCGGACCAGTTCCGGGAGACCCAGTACTTC	CASSEPDQFRETQYF
TRBV19	.	TRBJ1-2	many	TGTGCCAGTTGCCGGGAACACTCGGGAAGGGGCTACTATGGCTACACCTTC	CASCREHSGRGYYGYTF
TRBV7-3	.	TRBJ2-3	.	TGTGCCAGCAGCCCCGTAATCATGGATACGCAGTATTTT	CASSPVIMDTQYF
TRBV7-9	.	TRBJ2-3	.	TGTGCCAGCAGCTCCGACCCCAGACAGATAATCACAGATACGCAGTATTTT	CASSSDPRQIITDTQYF
TRBV5-1	TRBD1	TRBJ1-5	many	TGCGCCAGCAGCTTGGCGGGACAGTTAAATCAGCCCCAGCATTTT	CASSLAGQLNQPQHF
TRBV5-1	TRBD1	TRBJ1-1	.	TGCGCCAGCAGCTTGGGGGACAGGGAAGGGACTGAAGCTTTCTTT	CASSLGDREGTEAFF
TRBV4-1	.	TRBJ1-2	many	TGCGCCAGCAGCCAAATCGGACTGGGCTACACCTTC	CASSQIGLGYTF
TRBV3-1	.	TRBJ1-1	many	TGTGCCAGCAGCCAAGTAGGGAAGAACACTGAAGCTTTCTTT	CASSQVGKNTEAFF
TRBV11-2	.	TRBJ1-1	many	TGTGCCAGCAGCTTAGGTAGGGGGTGGAACACTGAAGCTTTCTTT	CASSLGRGWNTEAFF
TRBV7-9	.	TRBJ2-5	.	TGTGCCAGCAGCTTCGAGGGGGAGCAAGAGACCCAGTACTTC	CASSFEGEQETQYF
TRBV10-3	TRBD1	TRBJ2-2	.	TGTGCCATCAGTGAGACGACAGGGATTGGCGGGGAGCTGTTTTTT	CAISETTGIGGELFF
TRBV5-1	.	TRBJ1-3	many	TGCGCCAGCAGCATTGGATCGTCTGGAAACACCATATATTTT	CASSIGSSGNTIYF
TRBV13	TRBD1	TRBJ1-1	many	TGTGCCAGCAGCTTAGCGACAGGGGGAGCTTTCTTT	CASSLATGGAFF
TRBV19	.	TRBJ2-6	.	TGTCCAGTACGAAGCTCTGGGGCCAACGTCCTGACTTTC	CPVRSSGANVLTF
TRBV10-3	.	TRBJ2-7	.	TGTGCCATCAGGAGGGCGGGACAGTCGAATGACGAGCAGTACTTC	CAIRRAGQSNDEQYF
TRBV20-1	.	TRBJ1-3	many	TGCAGTGCCCCAGGGACTGGAAACACCATATATTTT	CSAPGTGNTIYF
TRBV19	.	TRBJ2-6	few	TGTGCCAGTACCATGGGTCGGAACTCTGGGGCCAACGTCCTGACTTTC	CASTMGRNSGANVLTF
TRBV7-9	TRBD1	TRBJ2-2	many	TGTGCCAGCAGCAGCACGGGGACAGGAGTAACCGGGGAGCTGTTTTTT	CASSSTGTGVTGELFF
TRBV7-9	.	TRBJ2-5	.	TGTGCCAGCAGTCCTGACAGTGGGGAGACCCAGTACTTC	CASSPDSGETQYF
TRBV15	.	TRBJ2-7	.	TGTGCCACCAGCAGCCAAGAGGGGGGGACAGGCGCTCTCGAGCAGTACTTC	CATSSQEGGTGALEQYF
TRBV20-1	TRBD1	TRBJ2-5	.	TGCAGTGCTAGCCGTACAGGGGGCAGGGAGACCCAGTACTTC	CSASRTGGRETQYF
TRBV20-1	.	TRBJ2-2	.	TGCAGTGCTAGAGATTGGGGGGGGGCGGAGGTCGGGGAGCTGTTTTTT	CSARDWGGAEVGELFF
TRBV2	.	TRBJ2-1	.	TGTGCCAGCAGTGGGGGTCCTAACTATGAGCAGTTCTTC	CASSGGPNYEQFF
TRBV7-2	.	TRBJ2-2	many	TGTGCCAGCAGCTTTTCCCCCACCGGGGAGCTGTTTTTT	CASSFSPTGELFF